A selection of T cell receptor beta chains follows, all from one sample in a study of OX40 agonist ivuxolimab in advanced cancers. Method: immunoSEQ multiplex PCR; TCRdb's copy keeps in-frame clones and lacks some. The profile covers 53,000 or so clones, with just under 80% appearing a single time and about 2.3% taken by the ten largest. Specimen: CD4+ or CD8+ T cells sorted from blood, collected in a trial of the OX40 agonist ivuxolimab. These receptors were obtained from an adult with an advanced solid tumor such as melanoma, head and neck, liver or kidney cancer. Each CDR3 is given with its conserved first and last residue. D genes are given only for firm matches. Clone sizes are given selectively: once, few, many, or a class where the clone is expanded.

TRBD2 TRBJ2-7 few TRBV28 TGTGCCAGCAGTTTAATCCACCAAGGACTAGCGGGAGGGCAGGCCTACGAGCAGTACTTC CASSLIHQGLAGGQAYEQYF
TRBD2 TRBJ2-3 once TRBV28 TGTGCCAGCAGTCAAGCGGGAAGTACAGATACGCAGTATTTT CASSQAGSTDTQYF
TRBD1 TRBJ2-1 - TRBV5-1 TGCGCCAGCAGCCCGAGTAAGGGGGCCGTTGAGCAGTTCTTC CASSPSKGAVEQFF
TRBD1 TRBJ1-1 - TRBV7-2 TGTGCCAGCAGCTTAAGAGGAGCAGGGGGCGCGGGGGCTGAAGCTTTCTTT CASSLRGAGGAGAEAFF
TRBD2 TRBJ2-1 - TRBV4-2 TGTGCCAGCAGCCAAGTTAGCGGGAGTAGGAATGAGCAGTTCTTC CASSQVSGSRNEQFF
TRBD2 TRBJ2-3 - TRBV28 TGTGCCAGCAGTCCCCCCCGGGCTAGCGGGAGTAGGTCAGATACGCAGTATTTT CASSPPRASGSRSDTQYF
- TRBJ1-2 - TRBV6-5 TGTGCCAGCAGTCCTGGGGGGAGGGGCGGCTACACCTTC CASSPGGRGGYTF
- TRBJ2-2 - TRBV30 TGTGCCTGGAGTGTTGGTTTTGCCGGGGAGCTGTTTTTT CAWSVGFAGELFF
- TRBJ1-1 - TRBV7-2 TGTGCCAGCAGCCTACTTCAGGTGAACACTGAAGCTTTCTTT CASSLLQVNTEAFF
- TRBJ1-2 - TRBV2 TGTGCCAGCAGTGAAGTGTGGGACGGCCTCGGCTACACCTTC CASSEVWDGLGYTF
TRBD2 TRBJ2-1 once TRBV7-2 TGTGCCAGCAGCCCCGCTGGGTTGGTAGCGGGGCAGTTCTTC CASSPAGLVAGQFF